A single sample is the source of the 31 T cell receptor beta chains below, sequenced in a study of glioma-infiltrating T cells after dendritic cell vaccination. Sequencing used immunoSEQ multiplex PCR; TCRdb keeps in-frame clones, though not all of them. The table has 90,000 or so clones, approximately 87% seen once. Here the sequenced sample was blood, taken before dendritic cell vaccination. These receptors were taken from a human donor with glioblastoma.

The gene calls are TRBV13 and TRBJ2-5; a weak D match, TRBD2 (5 bases). The CDR3 totals 15 residues. The germline V gene encodes CDR1 PRHDT and CDR2 FYEKMQ (reference sequence). Deletions cut 0 bases from V and 4 bases from J, with 12 bases between. CDR3 sequence: CASSLGHSRGETQYF. The CDR3 DNA is TGTGCCAGCAGCTTAGGCCACTCCCGGGGAGAGACCCAGTACTTC. Looking up the rest from reference TRBV13 and TRBJ2-5 gives the full variable domain: AAGVIQSPRHLIKEKRETATLKCYPIPRHDTVYWYQQGPGQDPQFLISFYEKMQSDKGSIPDRFSAQQFSDYHSELNMSSLELGDSALYFCASSLGHSRGETQYFGPGTRLLVL.

The chain has TRBV4-2 and TRBJ2-2, with D uncertain. CDR3 length: 18 residues. Trimming pared 2 bases from V and 2 bases from J, leaving 18 bases between. CDR1 is LGHNA and CDR2 is YNFKEQ in the germline V gene. CDR3 sequence: CASSQKQPTEFNTGELFF. The DNA of the CDR3 is TGTGCCAGCAGCCAAAAACAACCAACGGAGTTTAACACCGGGGAGCTGTTTTTT.

The J gene is TRBJ2-3, the V gene TRBV29-1; 9 bases fit TRBD2. This CDR3 has 12 amino acids. The J segment lost 4 bases and the V segment lost 8 bases, leaving 4 bases of the junction unmatched. Per the germline V gene, CDR1 is SQVTM and CDR2 is ANQGSEA. DNA for the CDR3: TGCAGCCTGACTAGCGGTCCAGATACGCAGTATTTT. Translation: CSLTSGPDTQYF.

V is TRBV13 and J is TRBJ1-1; possible D gene TRBD1, 5 bases. The V end was cut by 10 bases, the J end by 4 bases, with 22 bases between. Germline V lookup: CDR1 PRHDT, CDR2 FYEKMQ (reference sequence). This CDR3 region has 15 residues. CDR3 DNA: TGTGCCACTATGTTAAGGGGATGGGATTTCACTGAAGCTTTCTTT. This encodes CATMLRGWDFTEAFF.

This chain joins TRBV10-3 and TRBJ2-2; TRBD1 aligns across 9 bases. The CDR3 extends over 15 amino acids. V shed 6 bases and J 5 bases; nucleotides not matched to a gene: 7. CDR1 ENHRY and CDR2 SYGVKD come from the germline V gene. In nucleotides, the CDR3 is TGTGCCATCAGGCCGGGACAGGGATGGACCGGGGAGCTGTTTTTT. Its protein product is CAIRPGQGWTGELFF.

This chain joins TRBV27 and TRBJ1-2, with D unclear. CDR3 length: 14 amino acids. Trimming stripped 8 bases from V and 8 bases from J, with 21 bases between. Germline lookup yields CDR1 MNHEY and CDR2 SMNVEV (reference sequence). For the CDR3, the DNA is TGTGCCAGCGGTACTGGGCAGTCCCTAATAGGCTACACCTTC. Amino acids: CASGTGQSLIGYTF.

This clone has a single count. The chain carries TRBV5-1 and TRBJ2-4; 8 positions agree with TRBD1. CDR3 length: 13 residues. The germline V gene has CDR1 SGHRS and CDR2 YFSETQ. After removal of 3 bases from V and 6 bases from J, the junction contained 2 bases not matched to a gene. Here the CDR3 reads CASSSGQVNIQYF. CDR3 in DNA: TGCGCCAGCAGCTCGGGACAGGTAAACATTCAGTACTTC.

This chain joins TRBV4-1 and TRBJ1-4; D is perhaps TRBD1 (5 bases). The CDR3 runs to 19 residues. The ends were cut back, 0 bases at V and 8 bases at J, with 25 bases in the middle. In germline, CDR1 is MGHRA, CDR2 YSYEKL. Written as DNA, the CDR3 is TGCGCCAGCAGCCAAGAGTGGGGCAGGGTGGCCCTAAGGTGGGAAAAACTGTTTTTT. Protein product: CASSQEWGRVALRWEKLFF.

The V and J genes are TRBV7-9 and TRBJ1-1; unclear D gene. The CDR3 consists of 13 residues. V was shortened by 3 bases and J by 2 bases, with 7 bases between the two germline ends. Germline V gene sequence: CDR1 SEHNR, CDR2 FQNEAQ (reference sequence). The DNA for the CDR3 is TGTGCCAGCAGCTTCCAGACTAACACTGAAGCTTTCTTT. Its protein is CASSFQTNTEAFF. The entire variable domain, with the rest obtained from reference TRBV7-9 and TRBJ1-1, is as follows: DTGVSQNPRHKITKRGQNVTFRCDPISEHNRLYWYRQTLGQGPEFLTYFQNEAQLEKSRLLSDRFSAERPKGSFSTLEIQRTEQGDSAMYLCASSFQTNTEAFFGQGTRLTVV.

CDR3 protein: CASSQTGRNVNTEAFF. Written as DNA, the CDR3 is TGCGCCAGCAGCCAGACAGGGAGGAATGTGAACACTGAAGCTTTCTTT. The chain uses TRBV5-1 and TRBJ1-1, with 7 nucleotides matching TRBD1. Trimming at V came to 4 bases and at J to 0 bases, leaving 9 bases not matched to a gene. The CDR3 spans 16 residues. The germline V gene encodes CDR1 SGHRS and CDR2 YFSETQ.

The chain employs TRBV14 and TRBJ2-2; 7 positions match TRBD1. The CDR3 is made up of 16 amino acids. Germline lookup yields CDR1 SGHDN and CDR2 FVKESK. V lost 0 bases, J lost 5 bases, and 6 bases stayed unmatched. CDR3 DNA sequence: TGTGCCAGCAGCCAAGAAGTAGGGGGCATAACCGGGGAGCTGTTTTTT. This encodes CASSQEVGGITGELFF.

The chain is built from TRBV7-9 and TRBJ1-5; D uncertain. This CDR3 region has 14 residues. Trimming removed 8 bases at V and 2 bases at J, with 13 bases between. CDR1 SEHNR and CDR2 FQNEAQ come from the germline V gene (reference sequence). The CDR3 nucleotides read TGTGCCAGCGCCGCGAGGGCCGGCAATCAGCCCCAGCATTTT. Its protein is CASAARAGNQPQHF.

The chain joins TRBV10-2 to TRBJ1-3; unclear D gene. Germline lookup yields CDR1 WSHSY and CDR2 SAAADI. The CDR3 runs 15 residues. Trimming took off 3 bases at V and 0 bases at J, with 9 bases between the two ends. The CDR3 coding sequence is TGCGCCAGCAGTGAAGCACGAACCTCTGGAAACACCATATATTTT. This codes for CASSEARTSGNTIYF.

This clone came up once. This chain links TRBV28 with TRBJ2-7, with D perhaps matching TRBD1 (5 bases). The CDR3 is 15 residues long. Germline V gene data show CDR1 as MDHEN and CDR2 as SYDVKM. The V end was cut by 7 bases, the J end by 2 bases, with 18 bases between. CDR3 sequence: CASTRPTGQPYEQYF. CDR3 sequence (DNA): TGTGCCAGCACTCGGCCCACAGGCCAACCCTACGAGCAGTACTTC.

The V and J genes are TRBV7-9 and TRBJ2-3; D possibly corresponds to TRBD1 (5 bases). V lost 1 base and J 2 bases, leaving 10 bases between the germline ends. The germline CDR1 and CDR2 sequences are SEHNR and FQNEAQ (reference sequence). The CDR3 length is 15 residues. As DNA, the CDR3 is TGTGCCAGCAGCTTAGGACAGACAGACACAGATACGCAGTATTTT. It specifies CASSLGQTDTDTQYF.

The chain links TRBV9 to TRBJ1-3, with 12 bases identical to TRBD1. J lost 0 bases, V lost 0 bases, and 4 bases had no gene match. CDR1 is SGDLS and CDR2 is YYNGEE in the germline V gene. There are 18 residues in the CDR3. CDR3 DNA: TGTGCCAGCAGCGTAGGGGGACAGGGGGCAATCTCTGGAAACACCATATATTTT. Translated: CASSVGGQGAISGNTIYF.

J is TRBJ2-1 and V is TRBV7-2, with TRBD2 matching 9 bases. V gave up 1 base and J gave up 6 bases; unmatched junction bases: 4. Germline V gene lookup returns CDR1 SGHTA and CDR2 FQGNSA. There are 15 residues in the CDR3. This CDR3 reads CASSLELAGRNEQFF. As DNA, the CDR3 is TGTGCCAGCAGCTTAGAACTAGCGGGTCGCAATGAGCAGTTCTTC.

This clone has only a few counts. The V and J genes are TRBV5-6 and TRBJ2-2; 9 nucleotides agree with TRBD2. The CDR3 contains 17 residues. Germline V gives CDR1 SGHDT, CDR2 YYEEEE. Trimming took 5 bases from V and 1 from J; bases not matched to a gene: 9. The CDR3 DNA follows: TGTGCCAGCAGTTCTGAGACTAGCGGACGGAACACCGGGGAGCTGTTTTTT. Amino acid sequence: CASSSETSGRNTGELFF.

V usage is TRBV19 and J usage is TRBJ1-2; D is unresolved. Germline V gene data show CDR1 as LNHDA and CDR2 as SQIVND (reference sequence). The V end was cut by 2 bases, the J end by 7 bases, with 17 bases between. The CDR3 extends over 15 amino acids. CDR3 DNA sequence: TGTGCCAGTAGTATAAATAGCGGCGCCATTCTTGGCTACACCTTC. Its translation is CASSINSGAILGYTF. Full variable domain (rest looked up from reference TRBV19 and TRBJ1-2): DGGITQSPKYLFRKEGQNVTLSCEQNLNHDAMYWYRQDPGQGLRLIYYSQIVNDFQKGDIAEGYSVSREKKESFPLTVTSAQKNPTAFYLCASSINSGAILGYTFGSGTRLTVV.

This rearrangement joins TRBV5-1 to TRBJ2-3; TRBD2 matches at 10 bases. Germline V gene sequence: CDR1 SGHRS, CDR2 YFSETQ. CDR3 size: 18 residues. V shed 2 bases and J 2 bases; nucleotides not matched to a gene: 11. The CDR3 spells CASSFFPRTSGFTDTQYF. The CDR3 DNA reads TGCGCCAGCAGCTTCTTTCCCCGGACTAGCGGCTTCACAGATACGCAGTATTTT.

The chain carries TRBV21-1 and TRBJ1-6. TRBV21-1 is a pseudogene locus. The CDR3 sequence is 17 residues long. CDR3 DNA sequence: TGTGCCAGCACTGGGAGGGTACCGGACTCCTATAATTCACCCCTCCACTTT. It translates to CASTGRVPDSYNSPLHF.

The chain employs TRBV5-1 and TRBJ2-1, with no clear D. The germline V gene encodes CDR1 SGHRS and CDR2 YFSETQ. CDR3 size: 13 residues. With 4 bases removed from V and 1 base from J, the gap between germline ends came to 6 bases. The chain's CDR3 is CASSLGSYNEQFF. As DNA, the CDR3 is TGCGCCAGCAGCCTAGGTTCCTACAATGAGCAGTTCTTC.

The chain is built from TRBV6-5 and TRBJ2-4; 8 bases agree with TRBD1. V gave up 7 bases and J gave up 6 bases; unmatched junction bases: 5. Germline CDR1 is MNHEY and CDR2 is SVGAGI. The CDR3 contains 13 residues. CDR3 nucleotide sequence: TGTGCCAGCACCACAGGACAGGGAAACATTCAGTACTTC. This encodes CASTTGQGNIQYF.

This clone came up once. The chain uses TRBV4-1 and TRBJ1-3; 7 nucleotides agree with TRBD1. The CDR3 runs to 17 residues. The J segment lost 0 bases and the V segment lost 6 bases, leaving 11 bases of the junction unmatched. Germline lookup yields CDR1 MGHRA and CDR2 YSYEKL. In DNA, the CDR3 is TGCGCCAGCAGACGCGGGGACAGATTTATCTCTGGAAACACCATATATTTT. Protein: CASRRGDRFISGNTIYF.

This clone occurred once. V gene TRBV7-2 combines with J gene TRBJ1-5; possibly TRBD1 for D (5 bases). This CDR3 spans 15 amino acids. From germline, CDR1 is SGHTA and CDR2 FQGNSA. The V and J ends lost 1 base and 7 bases respectively, with 14 bases between them. CDR3 DNA sequence: TGTGCCAGCAGCTTAGTGGCGGGGCAGGGACAGCCCCAGCATTTT. It codes for CASSLVAGQGQPQHF. Supplemented by reference TRBV7-2 and TRBJ1-5, the full variable domain reads GAGVSQSPSNKVTEKGKDVELRCDPISGHTALYWYRQSLGQGLEFLIYFQGNSAPDKSGLPSDRFSAERTGGSVSTLTIQRTQQEDSAVYLCASSLVAGQGQPQHFGDGTRLSIL.

The chain is built from TRBV2 and TRBJ2-7, with D maybe TRBD2 (6 bases). Looked up from germline, CDR1 is SNHLY and CDR2 is FYNNEI. This CDR3 is 14 amino acids long. V lost 6 bases to trimming and J lost 6 bases, with 18 bases between them. CDR3 region: CASRAPGSYLEQYF. The CDR3 DNA sequence: TGTGCCAGCAGGGCCCCCGGGAGCTATCTCGAGCAGTACTTC.

The CDR3 DNA is TGTGCCAGCAGCTCTCCAACCCCGGGTAGCGAGCAGTACTTC. This codes for CASSSPTPGSEQYF. The chain has TRBV7-8 and TRBJ2-7, with D unresolved. The CDR3 loop spans 14 amino acids. From germline, CDR1 is SGHVS and CDR2 FQNEAQ. Between the trimmed V and J ends, which lost 4 bases and 6 bases, there was a span of 16 bases.

J is TRBJ2-3 and V is TRBV5-1; TRBD2 aligns across 9 bases. Germline CDR1 reads SGHRS; CDR2 reads YFSETQ. V trimming: 6 bases; J trimming: 1 base; junction bases outside the gene matches: 3. CDR3 size: 14 residues. This CDR3 reads CASTIAGGTDTQYF. The CDR3 DNA follows: TGCGCCAGCACCATAGCGGGGGGCACAGATACGCAGTATTTT.

This clone was seen a few times. The chain combines TRBV5-1 with TRBJ1-6; TRBD1 matches 7 bases. The CDR3 totals 15 residues. Losses at the gene ends were 4 bases for V and 10 bases for J; bases not matched to a gene: 11. Per germline, CDR1 SGHRS and CDR2 YFSETQ. The CDR3 region is CASSADDGTVSPLHF. The CDR3 region has the DNA TGCGCCAGCAGCGCGGATGACGGGACAGTATCACCCCTCCACTTT. Combining the CDR3 with reference TRBV5-1 and TRBJ1-6 gives the whole variable domain KAGVTQTPRYLIKTRGQQVTLSCSPISGHRSVSWYQQTPGQGLQFLFEYFSETQRNKGNFPGRFSGRQFSNSRSEMNVSTLELGDSALYLCASSADDGTVSPLHFGNGTRLTVT.

The chain joins TRBV7-9 to TRBJ1-5, with 11 bases that match TRBD1. Germline assignment: CDR1 SEHNR and CDR2 FQNEAQ (reference sequence). The CDR3 totals 16 residues. V lost 3 bases and J lost 5; bases outside the gene matches: 6. CDR3 protein: CASSFGTGGFDQPQHF. CDR3 nucleotides: TGTGCCAGCAGCTTCGGGACAGGGGGTTTTGATCAGCCCCAGCATTTT.

This clone showed up just a few times. The rearrangement uses TRBV6-1 and TRBJ1-1; D is unresolved. Trimming took off 2 bases at V and 6 bases at J, with 13 bases between the two ends. This CDR3 region has 14 residues. CDR1 is MNHNS and CDR2 is SASEGT in the germline V gene. This CDR3 is CASSEMAGGAEAFF. CDR3 DNA: TGTGCCAGCAGTGAAATGGCTGGCGGCGCTGAAGCTTTCTTT.